A single TCR beta chain is shown here with its context. This record belongs to a study of blood T cell repertoires in COVID-19. At the level of the study: The origin of the acute and convalescent COVID-19 samples was the United States, Italy and Spain. In each case, the material was cDNA or gDNA derived from T cells, B-cell-depleted T cells, or PBMCs.

Using immunoSEQ multiplex PCR, the repertoire was profiled, and TCRdb retains in-frame clones only, with some absent. This table holds 200,000 to 250,000 clones, around 90% found once. Germline CDR1 and CDR2: SGHRS and YFSETQ. V lost 6 bases, J lost 5 bases, and 20 bases lay in between. The CDR3 consists of 16 residues. The sequenced material came from peripheral blood. The chain links TRBV5-1 to TRBJ2-2, with a possible D match to TRBD2 (6 bases). The clonotype comes from a man between 60 and 70 years old with acute or convalescent COVID-19. CDR3 bases: TGCGCCAGCATTGGGGGACTCGGTGTAGGGACCGGGGAGCTGTTTTTT. It specifies CASIGGLGVGTGELFF.